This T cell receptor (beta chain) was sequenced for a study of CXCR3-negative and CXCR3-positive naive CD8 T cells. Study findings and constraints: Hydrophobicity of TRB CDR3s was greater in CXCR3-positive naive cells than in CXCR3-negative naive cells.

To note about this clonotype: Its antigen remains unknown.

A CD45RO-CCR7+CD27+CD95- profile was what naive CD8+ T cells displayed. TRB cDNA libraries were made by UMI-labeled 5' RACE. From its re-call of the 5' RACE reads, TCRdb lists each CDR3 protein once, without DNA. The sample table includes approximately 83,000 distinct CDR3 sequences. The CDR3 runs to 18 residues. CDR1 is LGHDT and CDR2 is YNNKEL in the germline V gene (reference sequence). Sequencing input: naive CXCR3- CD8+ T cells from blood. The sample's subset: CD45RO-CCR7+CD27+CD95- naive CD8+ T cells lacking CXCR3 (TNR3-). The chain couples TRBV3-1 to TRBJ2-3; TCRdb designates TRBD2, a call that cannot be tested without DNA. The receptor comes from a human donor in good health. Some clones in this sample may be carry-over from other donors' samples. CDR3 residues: CASSQVVSGGRNTDTQYF.